This T cell receptor beta chain was captured by sequencing in a study of T cell repertoires in cytomegalovirus infection. Study-level background: Public TCR beta signatures were indicative of both CMV infection and a matching HLA type. Regarding the study as a whole: Dominant in the ex vivo response were TCR beta clonotypes restricted by HLA-C and specific for CMV. The cumulative frequency of public TCR beta families distinguished individuals who carried CMV together with the relevant HLA.

This CDR3 comprises 15 residues. V shed 0 bases and J 4 bases; nucleotides not matched to a gene: 7. In germline, CDR1 is DFQATT, CDR2 SNEGSKA (reference sequence). Each CDR3 protein is one row after TCRdb ran MiXCR on the reads. The sample yields around 140,000 distinct CDR3 sequences, 5.5% to 8% seen once. This clonotype was observed many times. Its cognate antigen is unknown. The material sequenced was PBMCs. J is TRBJ2-5 and V is TRBV20-1, with 8 bases identical to TRBD2. This clonotype originated in a human donor in good health (CMV status not recorded). Some clones in this sample may be carry-over from other donors' samples. The CDR3 region has the DNA TGCAGTGCTAGAGATCGACTAGCGAGTAGAGAGACCCAGTACTTC. Translation: CSARDRLASRETQYF.